The clone carrying this T cell receptor (beta chain) appeared a few times. The antigen is unknown. The V and J ends lost 4 bases and 4 bases respectively, with 5 bases between them. Germline values: CDR1 SQVTM, CDR2 ANQGSEA. This CDR3 is 11 amino acids long. The data belong to a study of beta chain features in type 1 diabetes. Study-wide background: The patients were much like the healthy donors in age, gender and cell yields. Findings and limits, study-wide: A greater similarity of naive, central memory and Treg TCRB repertoires was seen among patients than among healthy donors. The study left unresolved whether HLA type influences TCRB rearrangement.

Expressed TCRB transcripts were sequenced after all isolated RNA was converted to cDNA. Data came from immunoSEQ multiplex PCR; TCRdb stores just in-frame clones and leaves some out. The data contain hundreds of thousands of clones, about 30% of them singletons. Each of the sorted populations had a purity greater than 95%. This rearrangement joins TRBV29-1 to TRBJ2-1; D not certain. What was sequenced was naive CD4+ T cells from blood. This sequence was found in a man younger than 35 in good health. This chain's CDR3 is CSVGHYNEQFF. CDR3 sequence (DNA): TGCAGCGTTGGGCATTACAATGAGCAGTTCTTC.